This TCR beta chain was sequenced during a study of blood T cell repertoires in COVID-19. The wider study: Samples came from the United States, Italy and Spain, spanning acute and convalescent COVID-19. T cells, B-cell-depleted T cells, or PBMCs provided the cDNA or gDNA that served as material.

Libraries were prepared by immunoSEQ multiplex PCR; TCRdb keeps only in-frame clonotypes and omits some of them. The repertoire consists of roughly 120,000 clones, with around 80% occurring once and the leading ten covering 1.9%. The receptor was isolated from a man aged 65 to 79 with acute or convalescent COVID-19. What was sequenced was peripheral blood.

The DNA for the CDR3 is TGTGCCACCAGTGATCTGGACAGGGGGATTGAAAAACTGTTTTTT. Amino acid sequence: CATSDLDRGIEKLFF. This chain uses TRBV24-1 with TRBJ1-4; TRBD1 matches 10 bases. From germline, CDR1 is KGHDR and CDR2 SFDVKD. This CDR3 has 15 residues. J gave up 7 bases and V 3 bases, and 4 bases lay outside the gene matches.